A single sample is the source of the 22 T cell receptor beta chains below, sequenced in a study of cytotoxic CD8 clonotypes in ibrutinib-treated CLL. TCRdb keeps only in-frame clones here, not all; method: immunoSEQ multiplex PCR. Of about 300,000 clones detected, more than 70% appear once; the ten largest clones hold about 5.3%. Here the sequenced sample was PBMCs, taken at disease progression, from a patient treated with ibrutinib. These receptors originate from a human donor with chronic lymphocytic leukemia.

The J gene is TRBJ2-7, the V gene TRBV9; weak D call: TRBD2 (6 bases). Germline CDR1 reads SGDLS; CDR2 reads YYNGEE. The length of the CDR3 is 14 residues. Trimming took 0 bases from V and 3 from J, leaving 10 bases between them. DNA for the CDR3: TGTGCCAGCAGCGTAGTTCCGGGAGACTACGAGCAGTACTTC. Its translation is CASSVVPGDYEQYF.

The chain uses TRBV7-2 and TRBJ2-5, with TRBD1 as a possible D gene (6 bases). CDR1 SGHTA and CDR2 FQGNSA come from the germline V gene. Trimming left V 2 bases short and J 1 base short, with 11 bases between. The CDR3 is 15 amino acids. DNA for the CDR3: TGTGCCAGCAGCTTACTGAGGGGGAGCCAAGAGACCCAGTACTTC. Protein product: CASSLLRGSQETQYF.

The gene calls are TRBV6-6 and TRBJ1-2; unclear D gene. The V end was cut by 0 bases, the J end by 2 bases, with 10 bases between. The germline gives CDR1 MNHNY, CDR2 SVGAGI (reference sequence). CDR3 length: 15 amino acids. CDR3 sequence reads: CASSYSPGGNYGYTF. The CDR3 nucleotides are TGTGCCAGCAGTTACTCGCCAGGCGGAAACTATGGCTACACCTTC.

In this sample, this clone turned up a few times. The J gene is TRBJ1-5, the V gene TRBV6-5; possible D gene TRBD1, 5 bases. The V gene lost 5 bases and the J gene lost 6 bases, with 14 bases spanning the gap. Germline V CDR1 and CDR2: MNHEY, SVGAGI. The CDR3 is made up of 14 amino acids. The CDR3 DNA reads TGTGCCAGCAGTGCCTCGGGGGGGTTTCAGCCCCAGCATTTT. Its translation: CASSASGGFQPQHF.

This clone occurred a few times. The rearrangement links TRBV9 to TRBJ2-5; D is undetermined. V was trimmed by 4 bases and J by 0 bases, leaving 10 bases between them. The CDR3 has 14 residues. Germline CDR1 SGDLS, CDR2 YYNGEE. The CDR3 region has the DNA TGTGCCAGCAGCCCCGTGTCGGACCAAGAGACCCAGTACTTC. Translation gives CASSPVSDQETQYF.

CDR3 DNA: TGCGCCAGCAGTGCGGACGGCCAATGGACCTTC. The encoded protein is CASSADGQWTF. The chain links TRBV10-1 to TRBJ1-2; D unresolved. Germline V gene data show CDR1 as WNHNN and CDR2 as SYGVQD (reference sequence). V was shortened by 4 bases and J by 14 bases, with 14 bases between the two germline ends. The CDR3 is 11 amino acids.

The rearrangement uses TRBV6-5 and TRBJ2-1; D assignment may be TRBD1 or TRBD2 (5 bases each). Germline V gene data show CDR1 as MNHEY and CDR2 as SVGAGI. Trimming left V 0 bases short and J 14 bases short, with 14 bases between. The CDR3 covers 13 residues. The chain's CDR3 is CASSYSYQGREFF. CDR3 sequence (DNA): TGTGCCAGCAGTTACTCGTATCAGGGACGGGAGTTCTTC.

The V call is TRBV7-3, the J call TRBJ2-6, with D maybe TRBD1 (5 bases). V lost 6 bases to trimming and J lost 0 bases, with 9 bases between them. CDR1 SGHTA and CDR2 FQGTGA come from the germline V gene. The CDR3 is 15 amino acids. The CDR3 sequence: CASRGQGSGANVLTF. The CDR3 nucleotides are TGTGCCAGCAGGGGGCAGGGCTCTGGGGCCAACGTCCTGACTTTC.

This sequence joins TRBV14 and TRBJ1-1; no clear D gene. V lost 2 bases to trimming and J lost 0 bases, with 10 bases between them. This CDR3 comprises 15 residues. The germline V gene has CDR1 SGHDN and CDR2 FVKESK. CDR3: CASSQIANLNTEAFF. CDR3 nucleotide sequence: TGTGCCAGCAGCCAAATCGCTAACCTGAACACTGAAGCTTTCTTT.

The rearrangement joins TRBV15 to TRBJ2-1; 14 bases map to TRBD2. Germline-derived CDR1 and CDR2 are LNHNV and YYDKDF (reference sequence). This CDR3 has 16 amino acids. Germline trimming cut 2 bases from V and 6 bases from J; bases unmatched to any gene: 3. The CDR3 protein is CATSRSGLAGVNEQFF. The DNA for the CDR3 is TGTGCCACCAGCAGATCGGGACTAGCGGGAGTCAATGAGCAGTTCTTC. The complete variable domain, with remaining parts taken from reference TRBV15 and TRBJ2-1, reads DAMVIQNPRYQVTQFGKPVTLSCSQTLNHNVMYWYQQKSSQAPKLLFHYYDKDFNNEADTPDNFQSRRPNTSFCFLDIRSPGLGDTAMYLCATSRSGLAGVNEQFFGPGTRLTVL.

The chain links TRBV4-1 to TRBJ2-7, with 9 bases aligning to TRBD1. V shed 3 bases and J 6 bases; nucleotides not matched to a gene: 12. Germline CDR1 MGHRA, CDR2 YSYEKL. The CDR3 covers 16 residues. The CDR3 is CASSHGNRDRDGEQYF. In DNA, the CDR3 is TGCGCCAGCAGCCACGGAAACCGGGACAGGGATGGCGAGCAGTACTTC.

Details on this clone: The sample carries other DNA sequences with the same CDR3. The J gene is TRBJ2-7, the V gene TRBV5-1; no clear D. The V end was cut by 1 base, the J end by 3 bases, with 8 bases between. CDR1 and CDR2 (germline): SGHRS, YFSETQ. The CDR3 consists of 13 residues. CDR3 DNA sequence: TGCGCCAGCAGCTTGTTATCCGGCTACGAGCAGTACTTC. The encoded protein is CASSLLSGYEQYF.

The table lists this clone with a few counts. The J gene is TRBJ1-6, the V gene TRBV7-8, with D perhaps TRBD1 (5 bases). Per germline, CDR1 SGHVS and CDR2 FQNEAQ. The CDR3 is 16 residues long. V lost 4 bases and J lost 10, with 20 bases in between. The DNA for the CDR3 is TGTGCCAGCAGCTCGAGGGGAGAGTCCGCCGCCTCACCCCTCCACTTT. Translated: CASSSRGESAASPLHF.

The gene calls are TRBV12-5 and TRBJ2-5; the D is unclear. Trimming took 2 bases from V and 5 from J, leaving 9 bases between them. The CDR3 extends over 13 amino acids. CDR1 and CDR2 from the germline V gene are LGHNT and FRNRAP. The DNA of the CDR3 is TGTGCTAGTGGTTTGATGGGGTTTGAGACCCAGTACTTC. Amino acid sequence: CASGLMGFETQYF.

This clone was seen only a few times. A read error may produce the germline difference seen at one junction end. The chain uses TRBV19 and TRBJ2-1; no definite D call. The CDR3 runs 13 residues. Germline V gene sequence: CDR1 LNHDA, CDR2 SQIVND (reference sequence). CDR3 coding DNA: TGTGCCAGTAGTATAGGCGCTTACAATGGGCAGTTCTTC. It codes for CASSIGAYNGQFF.

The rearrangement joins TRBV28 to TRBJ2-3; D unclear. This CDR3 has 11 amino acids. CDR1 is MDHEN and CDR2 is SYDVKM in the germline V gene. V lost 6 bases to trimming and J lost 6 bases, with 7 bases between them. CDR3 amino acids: CASSLRDTQYF. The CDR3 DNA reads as TGTGCCAGCAGCCTGAGGGATACGCAGTATTTT.

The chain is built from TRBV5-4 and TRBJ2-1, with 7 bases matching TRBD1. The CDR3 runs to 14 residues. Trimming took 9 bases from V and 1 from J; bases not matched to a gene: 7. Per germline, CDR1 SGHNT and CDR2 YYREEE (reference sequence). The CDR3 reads CAIRLTGSYNEQFF. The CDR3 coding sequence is TGTGCCATCCGCCTGACAGGGTCCTACAATGAGCAGTTCTTC.

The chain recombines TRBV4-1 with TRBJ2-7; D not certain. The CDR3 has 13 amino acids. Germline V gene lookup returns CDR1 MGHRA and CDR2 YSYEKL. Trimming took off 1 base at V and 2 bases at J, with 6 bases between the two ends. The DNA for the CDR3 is TGCGCCAGCAGCCAAGGGCAGCCCTACGAGCAGTACTTC. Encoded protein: CASSQGQPYEQYF.

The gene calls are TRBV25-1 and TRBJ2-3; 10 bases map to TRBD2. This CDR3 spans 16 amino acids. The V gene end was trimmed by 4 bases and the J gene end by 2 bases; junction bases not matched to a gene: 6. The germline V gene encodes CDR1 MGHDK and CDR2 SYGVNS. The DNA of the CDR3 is TGTGCCAGCAGTGCCTGGACTAGCGGAGCCACAGATACGCAGTATTTT. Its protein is CASSAWTSGATDTQYF.

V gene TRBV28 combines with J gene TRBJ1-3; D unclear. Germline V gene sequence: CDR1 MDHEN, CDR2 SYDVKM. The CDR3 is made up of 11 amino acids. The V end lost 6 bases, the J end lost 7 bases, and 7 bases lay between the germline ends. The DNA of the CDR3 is TGTGCCAGCAGGGGAGTGAACACCATATATTTT. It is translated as CASRGVNTIYF. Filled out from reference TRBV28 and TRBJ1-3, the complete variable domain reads DVKVTQSSRYLVKRTGEKVFLECVQDMDHENMFWYRQDPGLGLRLIYFSYDVKMKEKGDIPEGYSVSREKKERFSLILESASTNQTSMYLCASRGVNTIYFGEGSWLTVV.

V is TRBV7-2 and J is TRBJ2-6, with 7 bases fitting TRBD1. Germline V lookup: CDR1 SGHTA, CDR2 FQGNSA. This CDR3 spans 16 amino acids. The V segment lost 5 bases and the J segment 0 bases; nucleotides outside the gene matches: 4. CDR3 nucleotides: TGTGCCAGCAGCCGACAGGGCCGCTCTGGGGCCAACGTCCTGACTTTC. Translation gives CASSRQGRSGANVLTF.

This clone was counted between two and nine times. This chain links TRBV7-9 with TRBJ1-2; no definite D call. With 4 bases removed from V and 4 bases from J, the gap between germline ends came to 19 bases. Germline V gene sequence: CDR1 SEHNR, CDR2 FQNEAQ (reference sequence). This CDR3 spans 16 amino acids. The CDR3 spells CASSSGTSPGFYGYTF. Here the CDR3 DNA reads TGTGCCAGCAGCTCCGGTACTAGCCCGGGATTCTATGGCTACACCTTC.